This TCR beta chain was sequenced in a study of cytomegalovirus exposure and HLA in healthy donors. Notes on the study in general: According to reports, the classifier identified cytomegalovirus status with high specificity and sensitivity.

V shed 5 bases, J shed 1 base, and the junction held 12 bases outside the gene matches. The CDR3 totals 17 residues. Germline V CDR1 and CDR2: MNHEY, SMNVEV (reference sequence). With regard to this clone: Antigen unknown.

Generated by immunoSEQ multiplex PCR, the TCRdb table keeps only in-frame clones and is missing some. The sample consists of some 110,000 clones, 75% to 90% of them appearing once. The sample comprised PBMCs. The chain couples TRBV27 to TRBJ2-3, with 7 positions matching TRBD2. The TCR comes from a man aged 18 to 30 in good health and CMV-seropositive. In DNA form, the CDR3 reads TGTGCCAGCAGTCCATTCCCTTATGGGGGGGGCACAGATACGCAGTATTTT. This gives the protein CASSPFPYGGGTDTQYF.